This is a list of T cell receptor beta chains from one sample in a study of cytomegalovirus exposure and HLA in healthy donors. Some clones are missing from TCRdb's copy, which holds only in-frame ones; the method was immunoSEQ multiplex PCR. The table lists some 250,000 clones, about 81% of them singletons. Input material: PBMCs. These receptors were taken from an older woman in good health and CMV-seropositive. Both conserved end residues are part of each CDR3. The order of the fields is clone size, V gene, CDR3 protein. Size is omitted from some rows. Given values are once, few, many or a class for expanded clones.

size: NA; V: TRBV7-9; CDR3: CASSLGGGGGQETQYF
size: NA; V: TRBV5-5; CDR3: CASSLGGFRGNEQFF
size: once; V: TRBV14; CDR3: CASSTQRGQGIPNYGYTF
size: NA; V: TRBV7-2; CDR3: CASSLAQLAGVYNEQFF
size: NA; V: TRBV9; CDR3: CASSVVGTPNTGELFF
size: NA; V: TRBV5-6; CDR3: CASSFTGSYNEQFF
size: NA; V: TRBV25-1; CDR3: CASSESRSGKNEQFF
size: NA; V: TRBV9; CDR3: CASSVATSGREVINEQFF
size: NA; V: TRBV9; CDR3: CASSVGVEALTNTEAFF
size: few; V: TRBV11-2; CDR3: CASSLERGGAPSEQYF
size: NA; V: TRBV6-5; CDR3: CASSPVRQNQPQHF
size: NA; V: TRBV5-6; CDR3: CASSLYIPRDRGTGELFF
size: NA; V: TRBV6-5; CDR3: CASSYLRTGGGYGYTF
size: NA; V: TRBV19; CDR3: CASSELGSFNEQFF
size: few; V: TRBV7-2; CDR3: CASSLGARAEKLFF
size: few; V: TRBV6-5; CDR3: CASRRQLDGYTF
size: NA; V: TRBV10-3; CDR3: CAISEGGLAGNLDEQFF
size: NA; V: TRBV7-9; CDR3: CASTVRQGNTEAFF
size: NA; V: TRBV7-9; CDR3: CASNRVRDKTRETQYF
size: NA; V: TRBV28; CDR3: CASRLPLGTGFRIGNEQFF
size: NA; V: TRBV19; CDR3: CASSTGWTSFNVLTF
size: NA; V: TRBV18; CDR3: CASSPRAQVAGGIVYEQFF
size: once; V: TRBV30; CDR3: CAWRVPGQSYEQYF
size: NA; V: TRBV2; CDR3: CALVGVRDKTSGRPSYEQYF
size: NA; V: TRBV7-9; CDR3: CASSLASSRNEKLFF
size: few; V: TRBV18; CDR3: CASSPPVRYNEQFF
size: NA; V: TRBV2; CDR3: CASSREKGGNTIYF
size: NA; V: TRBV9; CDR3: CASSVGLTGQETQYF
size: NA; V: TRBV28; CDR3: CASSSGIHGHTF
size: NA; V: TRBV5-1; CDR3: CASSLNGRASETQYF
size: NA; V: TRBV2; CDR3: CAIGTSSRSGNEQFF
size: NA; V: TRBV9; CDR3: CASSAYRGSGYTF
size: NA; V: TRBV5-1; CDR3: CASSNPQLTYEQYF
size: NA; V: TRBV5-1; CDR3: CASSLEGRGEKLFF
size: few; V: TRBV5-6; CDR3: CASSFQNTEAFF
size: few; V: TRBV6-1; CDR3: CASSEGGAKGETQYF
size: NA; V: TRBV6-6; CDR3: CASSYSSSGSANEQFF
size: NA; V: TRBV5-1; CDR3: CASSLDTYGYTF
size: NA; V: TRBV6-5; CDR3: CASSFKGSHTGELFF